This TCR beta chain is drawn from a study of T cells in Graves' hyperthyroidism and ophthalmopathy. This clonotype was picked up many times. This CDR3 has 16 residues. V lost 5 bases to trimming and J lost 5 bases; unmatched junction nucleotides: 9. Per germline, CDR1 SGHAT and CDR2 FQDESV (reference sequence). Amplified regions were TCR beta CDR3 sequences from RNA transcripts. An initial round of RT-PCR targeting the TCR CDR3 relied on the HTBI primer set. TCRdb reanalysed the multiplex PCR reads using MiXCR and keeps one entry per CDR3 protein. The data contain approximately 700,000 distinct CDR3 sequences, about 16% of them singletons.

The sequence was collected from a man in his late teens or twenties with Graves' hyperthyroidism. Sample: blood. The rearrangement joins TRBV11-1 to TRBJ2-5, with TRBD2 matching 12 bases. The CDR3: CASSARLAGERETQYF. CDR3 nucleotides: TGTGCCAGCAGCGCCAGACTAGCGGGAGAGCGGGAGACCCAGTACTTC.